This TCR beta chain came from a study of blood T cell repertoires in COVID-19. Turning to the study itself: The United States, Italy and Spain supplied acute and convalescent COVID-19 samples.

The table came from immunoSEQ multiplex PCR; TCRdb's copy has only in-frame clones and leaves some out. The data contain fewer than 250,000 clones, roughly 91% of them singletons. This clone was found once. The sequenced sample consisted of peripheral blood. This sequence originates from a human donor in a cohort sampled during active COVID-19.

This chain's CDR3 is CASSKVRSGLAGGNTNTGELFF. The CDR3 DNA sequence: TGTGCCAGCAGCAAAGTGCGGTCTGGACTAGCGGGGGGCAACACGAACACCGGGGAGCTGTTTTTT. V usage is TRBV21-1 and J usage is TRBJ2-2; the DNA was not compared with TRBD2, the D call given in the table. TRBV21-1 is annotated as a pseudogene. CDR3 length: 22 residues.